Presented here are 19 T cell receptor beta chains from one specimen sequenced in a study of regulatory T cells in long-lasting Graves disease. Time point in this sample: persistent/refractory GD, antithyroid drugs over 5 years with positive TRAb. Scientists built the TCR library using RNA that was extracted from PBMCs. Through Arm-PCR of CDR3 regions and iRepertoire HTBI primers, TCR beta libraries were built. TCRdb re-derived calls from the multiplex PCR reads in MiXCR, one entry per CDR3 protein. The sample carries about 470,000 distinct CDR3 sequences, more than 20% recorded once. The starting material was peripheral blood mononuclear cells (PBMCs), obtained when the disease was refractory, from a patient treated with antithyroid drugs. These receptors all come from a female donor with Graves disease.

This clonotype was recorded at least ten times. The chain joins TRBV28 to TRBJ1-1; possibly TRBD1 for D (5 bases). Germline V gives CDR1 MDHEN, CDR2 SYDVKM. The CDR3 spans 12 residues. Between the trimmed V and J ends, which lost 11 bases and 0 bases, there was a span of 10 bases. The CDR3 region has the DNA TGTGCCGGGAGGGGCTTGAACACTGAAGCTTTCTTT. As protein: CAGRGLNTEAFF.

In its sample, this clonotype was seen a few times. A much larger clone differs by one base, so this may be a read error. The V and J genes are TRBV12-3 or TRBV12-4 and TRBJ1-4; 9 bases fit TRBD1. This CDR3 comprises 16 residues. The CDR3 spells CASTLYGTGKSEKLSF. The CDR3 DNA reads TGTGCCAGCACTTTATACGGGACAGGGAAAAGTGAAAAACTGTCTTTT.

This clonotype was counted at least ten times. This CDR3 is CASSGGQGGHEQYF. Written as DNA, the CDR3 is TGTGCCAGCAGTGGGGGACAGGGCGGCCACGAGCAGTACTTC. The rearrangement uses TRBV11-3 and TRBJ2-7; TRBD1 agrees at 9 bases. There are 14 residues in the CDR3. The germline V gene encodes CDR1 SGHNT and CDR2 YENEEA. V gave up 6 bases and J gave up 5 bases; unmatched junction bases: 8.

This chain connects TRBV20-1 to TRBJ1-5; TRBD1 aligns across 7 bases. The CDR3 totals 14 residues. Trimming took 5 bases from V and 4 from J; bases not matched to a gene: 8. From germline, CDR1 is DFQATT and CDR2 SNEGSKA (reference sequence). CDR3 bases: TGCAGTGCTTCCAGGGGGGGGGATAATCAGCCCCAGCATTTT. Translated, it gives CSASRGGDNQPQHF.

The sample holds a few counts of this clonotype. This chain uses TRBV25-1 with TRBJ2-3, with TRBD2 matching over 10 bases. V trimming: 2 bases; J trimming: 7 bases; junction bases outside the gene matches: 6. CDR1 MGHDK and CDR2 SYGVNS come from the germline V gene. The CDR3 loop spans 15 amino acids. The CDR3: CASSETLSGRYTQYF. DNA of the CDR3: TGTGCCAGCAGTGAAACCCTTAGCGGGAGGTATACGCAGTATTTT.

This rearrangement joins TRBV10-3 to TRBJ1-3; 7 bases are shared with TRBD1. The V segment lost 0 bases and the J segment 4 bases; nucleotides outside the gene matches: 0. The V gene's germline CDR1 is ENHRY and CDR2 SYGVKD. The CDR3 contains 14 residues. The CDR3 bases are TGTGCCATCAGTGAGTCAGGGGGCGGAAACACCATATATTTT. Protein product: CAISESGGGNTIYF.

This clonotype was seen more than once but under ten times. A clone one base away is much larger, so this may be a read error. CDR3 DNA: TGTGTCAGCATCGGCCGGTCGTCAGGGGGCAGCTATGGCTACACCTTC. Its protein product is CVSIGRSSGGSYGYTF. This chain joins TRBV28 and TRBJ1-2; 8 bases align to TRBD1. The germline V gene encodes CDR1 MDHEN and CDR2 SYDVKM. The CDR3 sequence is 16 residues long.

This clonotype was seen just once. The junction departs from the called germline gene at one end, perhaps through a read error. This chain uses TRBV18 with TRBJ2-5; D is undetermined. Germline CDR1 KGHSH, CDR2 LQKENI. CDR3 length equals 11 residues. The CDR3 loop reads CASSRHETQCF. Here the CDR3 DNA reads TGTGCCAGCTCCCGCCATGAGACCCAGTGCTTC.

This clonotype came up many times. The rearrangement links TRBV11-2 to TRBJ1-6; 7 positions match TRBD1. The junction had 8 bases not matched to a gene; V was cut back by 5 bases and J by 7 bases. The CDR3 is made up of 15 amino acids. Germline-derived CDR1 and CDR2 are SGHAT and FQNNGV. The CDR3 nucleotides are TGTGCCAGCAGCCAGTACAGGGGAACCAATTCACCCCTCCACTTT. Its protein product is CASSQYRGTNSPLHF.

A few counts support this clonotype. The V and J genes are TRBV19 and TRBJ2-2; no firm D call. This CDR3 has 12 residues. Trimming left V 8 bases short and J 6 bases short, with 10 bases between. The germline CDR1 and CDR2 sequences are LNHDA and SQIVND (reference sequence). The CDR3 DNA follows: TGTGCCAGTCGGGCCCTCCCCGGGGAGCTGTTTTTT. Amino acids: CASRALPGELFF.

This clonotype has only a few counts. The chain is built from TRBV29-1 and TRBJ1-1; 9 nucleotides match TRBD1. The J segment lost 4 bases and the V segment lost 6 bases, leaving 3 bases of the junction unmatched. This CDR3 region has 12 residues. Per germline, CDR1 SQVTM and CDR2 ANQGSEA. In DNA, the CDR3 is TGCAGCGTGTGGACAGGGGCCACTGAAGCTTTCTTT. Translated: CSVWTGATEAFF.

At least ten counts were recorded for this clonotype. The CDR3 loop is CASSLARRLAGGLADTQYF. The CDR3 nucleotides read TGTGCCAGCAGTTTAGCGCGGAGACTAGCGGGAGGACTTGCAGATACGCAGTATTTT. The rearrangement joins TRBV12-3 or TRBV12-4 to TRBJ2-3, with 13 bases aligning to TRBD2. With 0 bases clipped from V and 4 bases from J, the junction kept 10 bases outside the gene matches. The CDR3 runs to 19 residues.

Only a few counts were recorded for this clonotype. J is TRBJ2-5 and V is TRBV4-1; no definite D call. Germline V gene data show CDR1 as MGHRA and CDR2 as YSYEKL. The V end was cut by 3 bases, the J end by 3 bases, with 11 bases between. This CDR3 is built from 14 residues. CDR3 sequence (DNA): TGCGCCAGCAGCCACCGCCCTCGGGAAGAGACCCAGTACTTC. This translates into CASSHRPREETQYF.

This clonotype was seen ten or more times. This chain joins TRBV6-2 or TRBV6-3 and TRBJ2-5, with a tentative D call TRBD2 (6 bases). This CDR3 has 13 residues. Between the trimmed V and J ends, which lost 2 bases and 7 bases, there was a span of 11 bases. Germline V CDR1 and CDR2: MNHEY, SVGEGT. The CDR3 nucleotides read TGTGCCAGCAGTTACCGCGGGGATAGGACCCAGTACTTC. It encodes CASSYRGDRTQYF.

V usage is TRBV5-6 and J usage is TRBJ1-6; D not resolved. V lost 6 bases and J lost 5, with 12 bases in between. In germline, CDR1 is SGHDT, CDR2 YYEEEE. There are 14 residues in the CDR3. This chain's CDR3 is CASIDDAHNSPLHF. CDR3 DNA: TGTGCCAGCATCGATGACGCGCATAATTCACCCCTCCACTTT.

The chain carries TRBV19 and TRBJ2-5; possibly TRBD1 for D (6 bases). The CDR3 length is 13 residues. Germline V CDR1 and CDR2: LNHDA, SQIVND (reference sequence). V gave up 9 bases and J gave up 1 base, with 12 bases separating them. CDR3 region: CASSGQSQETQYF. The CDR3 DNA reads as TGTGCCAGCTCCGGACAGTCCCAAGAGACCCAGTACTTC.

The chain couples TRBV2 to TRBJ2-1; TRBD2 might be the D (6 bases). V lost 6 bases and J lost 4, with 10 bases in between. The V gene's germline CDR1 is SNHLY and CDR2 FYNNEI. This CDR3 contains 13 residues. CDR3 DNA: TGTGCCAGCAGCCGGGACTTGTACAATGAGCAGTTCTTC. It codes for CASSRDLYNEQFF.

This clonotype was detected many times. The rearrangement links TRBV28 to TRBJ2-7, with 7 nucleotides matching TRBD2. This CDR3 has 12 residues. With 8 bases clipped from V and 3 bases from J, the junction kept 4 bases outside the gene matches. The germline V gene encodes CDR1 MDHEN and CDR2 SYDVKM. The CDR3 nucleotides read TGTGCCAGCCACCGGGGGGACTACGAGCAGTACTTC. It codes for CASHRGDYEQYF.

The chain recombines TRBV5-1 with TRBJ1-2; perhaps TRBD1 as D (6 bases). V was cut by 2 bases and J by 4 bases, with 18 bases left in between. Germline CDR1 SGHRS, CDR2 YFSETQ. CDR3 length: 16 amino acids. Written as DNA, the CDR3 is TGCGCCAGCAGCTTAGGCTCCGGACAGAGCCCCTATGGCTACACCTTC. This codes for CASSLGSGQSPYGYTF.